This TCR beta chain was identified in a study of blood T cells in healthy people across ages. Researchers collected roughly 10 milliliters of peripheral blood from every single donor. Isolation of PBMCs gave at least 7 million cells per sample. It was with a sample-barcoded 5' primer and a J-beta primer mix that a second PCR of about 6 to 11 cycles was run. Every molecule of cDNA carried a tag from a template-switch adaptor with 12 random nucleotides. TCRdb reprocessed the 5' RACE reads with MiXCR, giving one entry per CDR3 protein. In the table there are approximately 1,700,000 distinct CDR3 sequences, about two fifths of which are singletons. This clonotype turned up a few times. The CDR3 totals 14 residues. V was trimmed by 5 bases and J by 1 base, leaving 10 bases between them. Germline V lookup: CDR1 MNHEY, CDR2 SVGAGI.

V gene TRBV6-5 combines with J gene TRBJ2-3; D could derive from TRBD1 or TRBD2 (5 bases each). The sequenced sample consisted of blood. The TCR comes from a human donor in good health. The CDR3 sequence is CASSRSGRTDTQYF. DNA for the CDR3: TGTGCCAGCAGTAGGTCGGGACGCACAGATACGCAGTATTTT.